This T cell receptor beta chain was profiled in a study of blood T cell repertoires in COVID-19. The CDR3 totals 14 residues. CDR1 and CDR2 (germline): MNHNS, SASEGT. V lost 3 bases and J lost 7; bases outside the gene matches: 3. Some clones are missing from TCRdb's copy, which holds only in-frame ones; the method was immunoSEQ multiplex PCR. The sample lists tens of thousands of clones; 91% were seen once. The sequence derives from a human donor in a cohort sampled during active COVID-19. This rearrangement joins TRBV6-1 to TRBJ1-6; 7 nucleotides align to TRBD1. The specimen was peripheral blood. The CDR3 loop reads CASSDRGWNSPLHF. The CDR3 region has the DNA TGTGCCAGCAGTGACAGGGGGTGGAATTCACCCCTCCACTTT.